A selection of T cell receptor beta chains follows, all from one sample in a study of cytomegalovirus exposure and HLA in healthy donors. Only in-frame clones appear in the TCRdb table, and some are missing; sequencing was by immunoSEQ multiplex PCR. The table shows about 190,000 clones, with more than 75% occurring only once. Sequenced input: PBMCs. These receptors originate from a woman under 30 in good health and CMV-seronegative. The CDR3 runs from the conserved cysteine through the conserved F or W. Each record gives: V gene, clone size, J gene, CDR3 protein. Not every row has a clone size; where given, it reads once, few, many or a size class.

TRBV4-1	-	TRBJ2-1	CASSHLAGGNYNEQFF
TRBV5-4	once	TRBJ2-1	CASSGGTSLSYNEQFF
TRBV10-1	-	TRBJ2-7	CASSEGLAGGVWEQYF
TRBV7-9	-	TRBJ1-4	CATRTGDIEKLFF
TRBV6-1	-	TRBJ1-2	CASSEAVGTGALLRGYTF
TRBV10-1	-	TRBJ2-2	CASRGQGSGELFF
TRBV9	once	TRBJ2-3	CASSDQGGYVDTQYF
TRBV6-4	-	TRBJ2-5	CASSESAQETQYF
TRBV10-3	-	TRBJ2-7	CAISEPAGSSSYEQYF
TRBV18	-	TRBJ1-5	CASSPSSGNRNQPQHF
TRBV7-7	-	TRBJ2-4	CASSLDQPGDIQYF
TRBV10-1	few	TRBJ1-5	CASSEANLISGRLYSNQPQHF
TRBV9	few	TRBJ1-2	CASSGGQGRFYGYTF
TRBV6-5	-	TRBJ2-2	CASSYSWTANTGELFF
TRBV27	-	TRBJ2-1	CASSPRGGYDEQFF
TRBV5-2	once	TRBJ1-5	CASSLASHSNQPQHF
TRBV4-1	-	TRBJ1-1	CASSQESLAGMNTEAFF
TRBV5-4	-	TRBJ1-5	CASSHGGDSNQPQHF
TRBV18	-	TRBJ2-5	CASSPPTSRETQYF
TRBV7-6	once	TRBJ2-7	CATGLGGSYEQYF
TRBV19	few	TRBJ1-4	CASSPQAINEKLFF
TRBV6-6	-	TRBJ1-4	CASRPPGQGKEKLFF
TRBV28	-	TRBJ1-1	CASIDRGYTEAFF
TRBV6-4	-	TRBJ2-3	CASSLRANQADTQYF
TRBV6-5	-	TRBJ2-5	CASSEEETQYF
TRBV7-6	-	TRBJ2-3	CASSSLNRDTQYF
TRBV5-8	-	TRBJ1-5	CASSFTGAQYSNQPQHF
TRBV6-5	-	TRBJ1-2	CASSYNFGGLGYTF
TRBV5-6	-	TRBJ2-7	CASSPTGTGDEQYF
TRBV2	-	TRBJ1-2	CASSVRTTGTLNGYTF
TRBV11-2	once	TRBJ2-7	CASSLYIEGASIYEQYF
TRBV15	-	TRBJ2-3	CATSRDRRADTQYF
TRBV29-1	-	TRBJ1-1	CSAQRGFTEAFF
TRBV6-1	-	TRBJ2-3	CASTPGAGGTDTQYF
TRBV7-9	-	TRBJ1-4	CASSLGQGNEKLFF
TRBV11-2	-	TRBJ2-1	CASSFGNEQFF
TRBV9	-	TRBJ2-5	CASSPRVLPSLETQYF
TRBV6-4	-	TRBJ2-3	CASSDQGVTDTQYF
TRBV27	-	TRBJ2-5	CASSPSTSGETQYF
TRBV5-6	-	TRBJ1-2	CASSRTGYDGYTF
TRBV4-2	-	TRBJ2-1	CASSQGQEQFF
TRBV11-2	-	TRBJ2-3	CASIGRWEEGDTQYF
TRBV5-6	once	TRBJ1-5	CASSFSRVINQPQHF
TRBV5-1	once	TRBJ2-7	CASSWSDEQYF
TRBV19	-	TRBJ1-5	CASSSQVGRNQPQHF
TRBV5-4	-	TRBJ2-7	CASSWQREAEQYF
TRBV6-5	-	TRBJ1-2	CASSYHAKHYGYTF
TRBV4-2	once	TRBJ2-5	CASSYGTSGGGETQYF